A selection of T cell receptor beta chains follows, all from one sample in a study of T-cell reconstitution after alpha-beta-depleted transplantation in children. TCRdb passed the PCR reads through MiXCR, listing each CDR3 protein once. The data contain around 670,000 distinct CDR3 sequences, 10% to 15% of them singletons. The material sequenced was PBMCs, taken before TCRalphabeta/CD19-depleted stem cell transplant. These receptors all come from a girl under 10 years old with congenital amegakaryocytic thrombocytopenia, due to receive a stem cell transplant. Each CDR3 is given without its conserved first and last residue.

TRBJ2-1,TRBV20-1,SAAGQGLNEQF
TRBJ1-4,TRBV12-3/TRBV12-4,ASSEGVNEKLF
TRBJ1-2,TRBV6-1,ASGRTRNYGYT
TRBJ2-5,TRBV11-2,ASSRRGVGKETQY
TRBJ2-7,TRBV5-1,ASSLAGAGAGYEQY
TRBJ2-3,TRBV4-2,ASSQARSTQY
TRBJ2-1,TRBV2,ASSESGMSYNEQF
TRBJ2-5,TRBV19,ASSRRLAGSEETQY
TRBJ2-5,TRBV29-1,SVDTLGETQY
TRBJ1-5,TRBV12-3/TRBV12-4,ASSPSDVQPQH
TRBJ2-1,TRBV5-1,ASSLAGQGPYNEQF
TRBJ2-3,TRBV20-1,SASLSGRPYTDTQY
TRBJ2-3,TRBV5-1,ASSLDPGPGTDTQY